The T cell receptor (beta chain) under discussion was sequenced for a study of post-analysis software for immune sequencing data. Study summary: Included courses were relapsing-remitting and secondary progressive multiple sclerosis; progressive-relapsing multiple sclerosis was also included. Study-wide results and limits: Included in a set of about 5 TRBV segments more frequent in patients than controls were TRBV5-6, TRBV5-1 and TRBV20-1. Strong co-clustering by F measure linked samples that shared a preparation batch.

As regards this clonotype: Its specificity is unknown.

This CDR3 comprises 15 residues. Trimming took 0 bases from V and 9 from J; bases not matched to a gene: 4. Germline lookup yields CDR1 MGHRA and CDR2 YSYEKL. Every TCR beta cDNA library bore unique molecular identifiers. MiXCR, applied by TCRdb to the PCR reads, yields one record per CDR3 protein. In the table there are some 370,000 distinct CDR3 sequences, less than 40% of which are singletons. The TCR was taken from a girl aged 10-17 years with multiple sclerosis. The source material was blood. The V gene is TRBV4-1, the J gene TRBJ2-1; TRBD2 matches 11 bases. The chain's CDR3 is CASSQELAGGPEQFF. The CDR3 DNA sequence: TGCGCCAGCAGCCAAGAGTTAGCGGGGGGGCCTGAGCAGTTCTTC.